The 9 T cell receptor beta chains reported below all come from one sample, sequenced in a study of cytomegalovirus exposure and HLA in healthy donors. The PCR made use of 60 Vbeta and 13 Jbeta primers. Assay: immunoSEQ multiplex PCR; the TCRdb copy retains only in-frame clones and omits some. The sample table sets out tens of thousands of clones. What was sequenced was PBMCs. These receptors came from a woman in her twenties or thirties in good health and CMV-seropositive.

The CDR3 DNA reads TGCAGCGTGGCCCTGATTCCCAGGAATGAGCAGTTCTTC. It specifies CSVALIPRNEQFF. V usage is TRBV29-1 and J usage is TRBJ2-1; no clear D gene. This CDR3 spans 13 amino acids. CDR1 is SQVTM and CDR2 is ANQGSEA in the germline V gene. Trimming shortened V by 6 bases and J by 7 bases, and 16 bases separated the two germline ends.

This chain joins TRBV9 and TRBJ2-3, with 7 bases lining up with TRBD2. With V trimmed by 0 bases and J by 5 bases, 3 bases remained unmatched. Looked up from germline, CDR1 is SGDLS and CDR2 is YYNGEE. The CDR3 has 14 amino acids. The CDR3 DNA sequence: TGTGCCAGCAGCGTAGGAAGCGGGATAGATACGCAGTATTTT. The encoded protein is CASSVGSGIDTQYF.

V usage is TRBV5-1 and J usage is TRBJ2-7; 13 bases align to TRBD2. J gave up 5 bases and V 4 bases, and 6 bases lay outside the gene matches. Germline V gene sequence: CDR1 SGHRS, CDR2 YFSETQ. The CDR3 runs to 15 residues. For the CDR3, the DNA is TGCGCCAGCAGCCTAGGACTAGCGGGGGCCCACGAGCAGTACTTC. This codes for CASSLGLAGAHEQYF.

The chain is built from TRBV30 and TRBJ2-1; 8 bases align to TRBD1. With 0 bases clipped from V and 7 bases from J, the junction kept 5 bases outside the gene matches. This CDR3 is 14 amino acids long. The germline gives CDR1 GTSNPN, CDR2 SVGIG (reference sequence). CDR3: CAWSVGTGRNEQFF. The CDR3 DNA reads as TGTGCCTGGAGTGTAGGGACAGGAAGGAATGAGCAGTTCTTC.

The rearrangement links TRBV27 to TRBJ1-6, with D unresolved. Trimming cost V 8 bases and J 0 bases, with 11 bases left between them. Germline V gives CDR1 MNHEY, CDR2 SMNVEV (reference sequence). This CDR3 is 15 amino acids long. This chain's CDR3 is CASRSGGSYNSPLHF. CDR3 in DNA: TGTGCCAGCCGATCCGGTGGCTCCTATAATTCACCCCTCCACTTT.

The chain carries TRBV7-9 and TRBJ2-6, with D perhaps matching TRBD1 (5 bases). The CDR3 covers 16 residues. CDR1 SEHNR and CDR2 FQNEAQ come from the germline V gene (reference sequence). Trimming left V 0 bases short and J 0 bases short, with 6 bases between. CDR3 in amino acids: CASSLAQGSGANVLTF. The DNA for the CDR3 is TGTGCCAGCAGCTTAGCTCAGGGCTCTGGGGCCAACGTCCTGACTTTC.

This sequence joins TRBV6-4 and TRBJ2-2, with D possibly being TRBD1 (6 bases). CDR3 length: 15 residues. Trimming took 2 bases from V and 0 from J, leaving 7 bases between them. Germline assignment: CDR1 MRHNA and CDR2 SNTAGT. CDR3 region: CASSDEGANTGELFF. CDR3 nucleotides: TGTGCCAGCAGTGACGAGGGGGCGAACACCGGGGAGCTGTTTTTT.

The gene calls are TRBV5-1 and TRBJ2-2, with TRBD1 matching 7 bases. V trimming: 6 bases; J trimming: 6 bases; junction bases outside the gene matches: 5. Germline assignment: CDR1 SGHRS and CDR2 YFSETQ. The CDR3 loop spans 13 amino acids. The DNA for the CDR3 is TGCGCCAGCAAAGAGGGGGCGGCCGGGGAGCTGTTTTTT. Protein product: CASKEGAAGELFF.

This sequence joins TRBV5-6 and TRBJ1-2; D is perhaps TRBD1 (5 bases). Germline V gene sequence: CDR1 SGHDT, CDR2 YYEEEE. Trimming shortened V by 4 bases and J by 4 bases, and 14 bases separated the two germline ends. This CDR3 spans 14 amino acids. CDR3 nucleotide sequence: TGTGCCAGCAGCCCCGGGGGTATGGGCTATGGCTACACCTTC. It yields the protein CASSPGGMGYGYTF.